The 21 T cell receptor beta chains below come from one sample, sequenced in a study of immune characterization of retroperitoneal liposarcoma. TCRdb re-called the PCR reads with MiXCR, one entry per CDR3 protein. The repertoire consists of a few thousand distinct CDR3 sequences, with over 35% occurring once and the leading ten covering 45% to 50%. The sample was tumor tissue. Source of these receptors: a male donor with retroperitoneal liposarcoma.

The chain has TRBV6-1 and TRBJ2-5; D is undetermined. The CDR3 covers 13 residues. Germline CDR1 is MNHNS and CDR2 is SASEGT. The V and J ends lost 2 bases and 5 bases respectively, with 9 bases between them. CDR3 sequence (DNA): TGTGCCAGCAGTGAATACCTGTGGGAGACCCAGTACTTC. Its translation is CASSEYLWETQYF.

V is TRBV10-3 and J is TRBJ2-7, with 7 bases aligning to TRBD1. This CDR3 is 12 amino acids long. V lost 6 bases and J lost 3; bases outside the gene matches: 2. Germline values: CDR1 ENHRY, CDR2 SYGVKD. The chain's CDR3 is CAIRGTDYEQYF. The CDR3 nucleotides are TGTGCCATCAGGGGGACAGACTACGAGCAGTACTTC.

J is TRBJ2-1 and V is TRBV6-8; no definite D call. Germline CDR1 reads MNHGY; CDR2 reads SAAAGT. This CDR3 is built from 15 residues. Between the trimmed V and J ends, which lost 4 bases and 13 bases, there was a span of 23 bases. The CDR3 reads CASSLNPIAKNIQFF. Here the CDR3 DNA reads TGTGCCAGCAGTTTAAACCCGATAGCCAAAAACATTCAGTTCTTC.

The chain has TRBV11-3 and TRBJ2-3; D tentatively reads TRBD1 or TRBD2 (5 bases each). This CDR3 comprises 14 residues. CDR1 and CDR2 (germline): SGHNT, YENEEA. Trimming stripped 4 bases from V and 1 base from J, with 9 bases between. CDR3 sequence reads: CASSSRGGTDTQYF. DNA of the CDR3: TGTGCCAGCAGCTCCCGGGGCGGCACAGATACGCAGTATTTT.

V and J are TRBV25-1 and TRBJ2-2, with 9 bases aligning to TRBD1. This CDR3 comprises 14 residues. CDR1 MGHDK and CDR2 SYGVNS come from the germline V gene. V was pared by 6 bases and J by 3 bases, with 2 bases of the junction left unmatched. The CDR3: CASSDRGDTGELFF. CDR3 sequence (DNA): TGTGCCAGCAGCGACAGGGGGGACACCGGGGAGCTGTTTTTT. The variable domain in full, completed from reference TRBV25-1 and TRBJ2-2, reads EADIYQTPRYLVIGTGKKITLECSQTMGHDKMYWYQQDPGMELHLIHYSYGVNSTEKGDLSSESTVSRIRTEHFPLTLESARPSHTSQYLCASSDRGDTGELFFGEGSRLTVL.

The chain employs TRBV6-6 and TRBJ2-1, with D possibly TRBD2 on 6 matching bases. The V and J ends lost 2 bases and 3 bases respectively, with 11 bases between them. Germline values: CDR1 MNHNY, CDR2 SVGAGI (reference sequence). The CDR3 is 15 residues long. CDR3 loop: CASSYVPAGYNEQFF. In nucleotides, the CDR3 is TGTGCCAGCAGTTACGTGCCAGCGGGCTACAATGAGCAGTTCTTC.

About this clonotype: Its ends do not fully match the called genes, so a read error is possible. The chain carries TRBV7-9 and TRBJ2-3, with TRBD2 as a possible D gene (6 bases). The CDR3 covers 13 residues. CDR1 and CDR2 from the germline V gene are SEHNR and FQNEAQ (reference sequence). The CDR3 loop reads CVSSLGFGSEQYF. The CDR3 DNA follows: TGTGTCAGCAGCTTAGGTTTCGGGAGCGAGCAGTATTTT. Filled out from reference TRBV7-9 and TRBJ2-3, the complete variable domain reads DTGVSQNPRHKITKRGQNVTFRCDPISEHNRLYWYRQTLGQGPEFLTYFQNEAQLEKSRLLSDRFSAERPKGSFSTLEIQRTEQGDSAMYLCVSSLGFGSEQYFGPGTRLTVL.

A word on this clonotype: At one boundary the junction diverges from the germline segment, which might be a read error. The rearrangement uses TRBV6-1 and TRBJ2-7; 11 bases are a match to TRBD1. The germline V gene has CDR1 MNHNS and CDR2 SASEGT. The CDR3 runs to 18 residues. CDR3 protein: CASSEGQGAIPFSYEQYF. The CDR3 DNA follows: TGTGCCAGCAGCGAAGGACAGGGGGCGATCCCTTTCTCCTACGAGCAGTACTTC.

The rearrangement links TRBV6-1 to TRBJ2-4; possibly TRBD1 for D (7 bases). The germline V gene has CDR1 MNHNS and CDR2 SASEGT. With 7 bases removed from V and 12 bases from J, the gap between germline ends came to 13 bases. The CDR3 extends over 11 amino acids. The CDR3 DNA reads TGTGCCAGCACCCGCGGGACAGCTCAGTACTTC. Translation: CASTRGTAQYF.

This clonotype is labeled as medium-sized. The rearrangement links TRBV7-2 to TRBJ2-4; TRBD1 matches at 7 bases. There are 15 residues in the CDR3. Per germline, CDR1 SGHTA and CDR2 FQGNSA. V lost 5 bases and J lost 2; bases outside the gene matches: 6. The CDR3 coding sequence is TGTGCCAGCAGCCCCCCGACAGGGTCCAAAAACATTCAGTACTTC. This gives the protein CASSPPTGSKNIQYF. Full variable domain (remainder filled in from reference TRBV7-2 and TRBJ2-4): GAGVSQSPSNKVTEKGKDVELRCDPISGHTALYWYRQSLGQGLEFLIYFQGNSAPDKSGLPSDRFSAERTGGSVSTLTIQRTQQEDSAVYLCASSPPTGSKNIQYFGAGTRLSVL.

This chain uses TRBV7-6 with TRBJ2-5; D is ambiguous. The V gene lost 5 bases and the J gene lost 11 bases, with 21 bases spanning the gap. CDR1 and CDR2 (germline): SGHVS, FNYEAQ. The CDR3 is 14 amino acids. As DNA, the CDR3 is TGTGCCAGCAGCCCATCAGGACCGTACAATGAGCAGTACTTC. Translated, it gives CASSPSGPYNEQYF.

V is TRBV12-3 or TRBV12-4 and J is TRBJ1-5; D is undetermined. V was shortened by 1 base and J by 4 bases, with 17 bases between the two germline ends. The length of the CDR3 is 17 residues. The CDR3: CASSLVILAGANQPQHF. CDR3 sequence (DNA): TGTGCCAGCAGTTTAGTAATACTGGCAGGCGCAAATCAGCCCCAGCATTTT.

This chain uses TRBV7-2 with TRBJ2-5, with D possibly called TRBD1 or TRBD2 (6 bases each). Deletions cut 5 bases from V and 1 base from J, with 20 bases between. The length of the CDR3 is 17 residues. Germline V lookup: CDR1 SGHTA, CDR2 FQGNSA. The CDR3 sequence: CASSHYGGTTAQETQYF. CDR3 sequence (DNA): TGTGCCAGCAGCCATTACGGGGGCACGACGGCCCAAGAGACCCAGTACTTC.

Judged by abundance, this clonotype is medium-sized. The rearrangement links TRBV6-6 to TRBJ2-1; D perhaps matches TRBD2 (6 bases). The CDR3 length is 16 residues. Germline CDR1 and CDR2: MNHNY and SVGAGI (reference sequence). Deletions cut 0 bases from V and 8 bases from J, with 17 bases between. The CDR3 nucleotides are TGTGCCAGCAGTTACTCCGGGGGAGCGGGTGGCCATGAGCAGTTCTTC. This encodes CASSYSGGAGGHEQFF.

This clonotype was counted a single time. The chain employs TRBV10-3 and TRBJ2-2; D might be TRBD1 (5 bases). CDR3 size: 15 residues. V was cut by 4 bases and J by 3 bases, with 12 bases left in between. Looked up from germline, CDR1 is ENHRY and CDR2 is SYGVKD. CDR3 nucleotide sequence: TGTGCCATCAGTGGTGAACAGGTGCACACCGGGGAGCTGTTTTTT. Protein sequence: CAISGEQVHTGELFF.

CDR3 DNA sequence: TGTGCCAGCAGCTTGGTGCCTAGCGGCCCCTACGAGCAGTACTTC. It encodes CASSLVPSGPYEQYF. The chain is built from TRBV5-4 and TRBJ2-7; 7 bases map to TRBD2. The J segment lost 2 bases and the V segment lost 0 bases, leaving 5 bases of the junction unmatched. The CDR3 is 15 residues long. The V gene's germline CDR1 is SGHNT and CDR2 YYREEE (reference sequence). The full variable domain, completed using reference TRBV5-4 and TRBJ2-7, is ETGVTQSPTHLIKTRGQQVTLRCSSQSGHNTVSWYQQALGQGPQFIFQYYREEENGRGNFPPRFSGLQFPNYSSELNVNALELDDSALYLCASSLVPSGPYEQYFGPGTRLTVT.

The chain employs TRBV11-3 and TRBJ2-4; the D is unclear. This CDR3 is built from 18 residues. From germline, CDR1 is SGHNT and CDR2 YENEEA. V was cut by 5 bases and J by 0 bases, with 20 bases left in between. The CDR3 is CASSPVYCPWLAKNIQYF. CDR3 nucleotides: TGTGCCAGCAGCCCGGTTTATTGCCCCTGGCTAGCCAAAAACATTCAGTACTTC.

In its sample, this clonotype is medium-sized. The chain employs TRBV27 and TRBJ2-7; D uncertain. CDR3 size: 14 residues. Trimming stripped 3 bases from V and 0 bases from J, with 9 bases between. Per the germline V gene, CDR1 is MNHEY and CDR2 is SMNVEV (reference sequence). CDR3: CASSLTTASYEQYF. The CDR3 DNA follows: TGTGCCAGCAGTTTGACAACAGCCTCCTACGAGCAGTACTTC.

The gene calls are TRBV7-2 and TRBJ2-1, with 8 bases fitting TRBD1. V lost 5 bases and J lost 3; bases outside the gene matches: 3. The length of the CDR3 is 14 residues. The germline V gene has CDR1 SGHTA and CDR2 FQGNSA. The CDR3 region is CASSLGQDYNEQFF. In DNA form, the CDR3 reads TGTGCCAGCAGCCTGGGACAGGACTACAATGAGCAGTTCTTC.

This clonotype was picked up a small number of times. The rearrangement links TRBV6-1 to TRBJ1-5; 7 bases agree with TRBD1. The CDR3 extends over 14 amino acids. From germline, CDR1 is MNHNS and CDR2 SASEGT. With 7 bases clipped from V and 2 bases from J, the junction kept 5 bases outside the gene matches. CDR3 sequence reads: CASTAGTGNQPQHF. The CDR3 DNA follows: TGTGCCAGCACCGCCGGGACAGGCAATCAGCCCCAGCATTTT.

This clonotype was picked up a small number of times. The chain has TRBV6-1 and TRBJ2-3; 11 bases align to TRBD1. The CDR3 loop spans 18 amino acids. Germline CDR1 reads MNHNS; CDR2 reads SASEGT. Trimming cost V 6 bases and J 1 base; bases outside gene matches: 12. CDR3 in DNA: TGTGCCAGCAGCTTAGGACAGGGGGCGAGGAGCGGCACAGATACGCAGTATTTT. Translated, it gives CASSLGQGARSGTDTQYF.